The rows below give T cell receptor beta chains drawn from one sample of a study of beta chain features in type 1 diabetes. TCRdb's table, derived via immunoSEQ multiplex PCR, lists solely in-frame clones and lacks some. The sample lists about 120,000 clones, about 17% occurring once. Sequenced sample: central memory CD4+ T cells from blood. These receptors originate from a man aged 25-45 years with type 1 diabetes. Both conserved end residues are part of each CDR3. A D gene is named only where the DNA matches it firmly. The size entry is marked missing in some rows and otherwise reads once, few, many or a size class.

V	J	size	D	CDR3	DNA
TRBV7-2	TRBJ1-1	few	.	CASSSYTEAFF	TGTGCCAGCAGCTCATACACTGAAGCTTTCTTT
TRBV15	TRBJ2-2	.	.	CATSNWKGAGELFF	TGTGCCACCAGCAACTGGAAGGGGGCCGGGGAGCTGTTTTTT
TRBV7-2	TRBJ2-7	.	TRBD2	CASSLAGVNSYEQYF	TGTGCCAGCAGCCTAGCGGGGGTCAACTCCTACGAGCAGTACTTC
TRBV2	TRBJ2-7	.	.	CASSPTDLGQYF	TGTGCCAGCAGTCCGACGGATCTTGGGCAGTACTTC
TRBV18	TRBJ1-1	many	.	CASSPPSVNTEAFF	TGTGCCAGCTCACCACCGTCTGTGAACACTGAAGCTTTCTTT
TRBV7-2	TRBJ1-6	few	.	CASSFIGQPDALHF	TGTGCCAGCAGCTTCATCGGCCAGCCGGATGCCCTCCACTTT
TRBV2	TRBJ1-6	.	.	CASSVSGTGSPLHF	TGTGCCAGCAGTGTATCAGGGACCGGTTCACCCCTCCACTTT
TRBV4-3	TRBJ2-2	few	TRBD1	CASSQTGGWTGELFF	TGCGCCAGCAGCCAGACAGGGGGCTGGACCGGGGAGCTGTTTTTT
TRBV11-2	TRBJ2-2	.	.	CASRLGENTGELFF	TGTGCCAGCAGATTAGGGGAGAACACCGGGGAGCTGTTTTTT
TRBV7-2	TRBJ2-5	few	TRBD2	CASSQGQPGLAGETQYF	TGCGCCAGCAGCCAAGGCCAGCCGGGACTAGCGGGGGAGACCCAGTACTTC
TRBV25-1	TRBJ1-5	.	.	CASSPQGGHSNQPQHF	TGTGCCAGCAGTCCCCAGGGCGGCCATAGCAATCAGCCCCAGCATTTT
TRBV11-2	TRBJ1-4	.	TRBD1	CASSLKQGTSNEKLFF	TGTGCCAGCAGCCTCAAACAGGGGACATCTAATGAAAAACTGTTTTTT
TRBV5-1	TRBJ2-3	.	.	CASSFWESTDTQYF	TGCGCCAGCAGCTTTTGGGAGAGCACAGATACGCAGTATTTT
TRBV27	TRBJ1-2	few	.	CASSFEQGYGYTF	TGTGCCAGCAGTTTCGAACAGGGATATGGCTACACCTTC
TRBV2	TRBJ2-1	few	TRBD2	CASSARLANEQFF	TGTGCCAGCAGTGCCAGACTAGCGAATGAGCAGTTCTTC
TRBV9	TRBJ2-1	many	.	CASSVTSRDEQFF	TGTGCCAGCAGCGTAACTAGTCGTGATGAGCAGTTCTTC
TRBV7-9	TRBJ2-7	few	.	CASSPLGSSYEQYF	TGTGCCAGCAGCCCGTTAGGGAGCTCCTACGAGCAGTACTTC
TRBV14	TRBJ2-5	few	.	CASSQGGHSETQYF	TGTGCCAGCAGCCAAGGGGGACACTCAGAGACCCAGTACTTC
TRBV5-1	TRBJ1-2	.	TRBD1	CASSSQGALDRYGYTF	TGCGCCAGCAGCTCACAGGGGGCTTTAGACAGATATGGCTACACCTTC
TRBV30	TRBJ2-3	.	.	CAWSIQGGADTQYF	TGTGCCTGGAGTATACAAGGGGGGGCAGATACGCAGTATTTT
TRBV30	TRBJ2-1	few	.	CAWSLRSSYNEQFF	TGTGCCTGGAGTTTACGCTCCTCCTACAATGAGCAGTTCTTC
TRBV27	TRBJ2-7	.	.	CASCPSGSNEQYF	TGTGCCAGCTGCCCATCAGGGTCGAACGAGCAGTACTTC
TRBV6-5	TRBJ1-5	few	.	CASSLQSSNQPQHF	TGTGCCAGCAGTCTCCAGAGTAGCAATCAGCCCCAGCATTTT
TRBV6-5	TRBJ2-5	few	.	CASRSQAKETQYF	TGTGCCAGCAGATCACAGGCCAAAGAGACCCAGTACTTC
TRBV29-1	TRBJ1-5	.	.	CSVKQGVQPQHF	TGCAGCGTCAAACAGGGAGTTCAGCCCCAGCATTTT
TRBV27	TRBJ2-7	few	TRBD1	CASSERQGLGYEQYF	TGTGCCAGCAGCGAAAGACAGGGTTTGGGATACGAGCAGTACTTC
TRBV11-2	TRBJ2-1	.	.	CASSLFRGKLEQFF	TGTGCCAGCAGCTTATTTCGGGGGAAGCTCGAGCAGTTCTTC
TRBV5-1	TRBJ2-3	.	.	CASSPYSADTQYF	TGCGCCAGCAGCCCATATAGTGCCGATACGCAGTATTTT
TRBV7-2	TRBJ1-1	few	.	CASSLNIISNTEAFF	TGTGCCAGCAGCTTAAACATCATATCGAACACTGAAGCTTTCTTT
TRBV4-1	TRBJ1-2	.	.	CASSQETGNYGYTF	TGCGCCAGCAGCCAAGAGACAGGAAACTATGGCTACACCTTC
TRBV25-1	TRBJ2-7	few	TRBD1	CASSESGQVHEQYF	TGTGCCAGCAGTGAATCTGGACAGGTACACGAGCAGTACTTC
TRBV18	TRBJ1-6	few	.	CASSPPDTKTRSPLHF	TGTGCCAGCTCACCCCCGGACACAAAGACTCGCTCACCCCTCCACTTT
TRBV4-2	TRBJ2-1	.	TRBD2	CASSQASGAEQFF	TGTGCCAGCAGCCAAGCTAGCGGGGCTGAGCAGTTCTTC
TRBV4-3	TRBJ2-1	.	TRBD2	CASSQDVRDYYNEQFF	TGCGCCAGCAGCCAAGATGTTCGGGACTACTACAATGAGCAGTTCTTC
TRBV25-1	TRBJ2-3	medium-sized	TRBD2	CASRGLAGTDTQYF	TGTGCCAGCAGGGGACTAGCGGGCACAGATACGCAGTATTTT
TRBV2	TRBJ1-1	many	.	CASSEWGVAEAFF	TGTGCCAGCAGTGAGTGGGGGGTAGCTGAAGCTTTCTTT
TRBV7-2	TRBJ1-1	few	.	CASSLEGQYTEAFF	TGTGCCAGCAGCTTAGAAGGACAGTACACTGAAGCTTTCTTT